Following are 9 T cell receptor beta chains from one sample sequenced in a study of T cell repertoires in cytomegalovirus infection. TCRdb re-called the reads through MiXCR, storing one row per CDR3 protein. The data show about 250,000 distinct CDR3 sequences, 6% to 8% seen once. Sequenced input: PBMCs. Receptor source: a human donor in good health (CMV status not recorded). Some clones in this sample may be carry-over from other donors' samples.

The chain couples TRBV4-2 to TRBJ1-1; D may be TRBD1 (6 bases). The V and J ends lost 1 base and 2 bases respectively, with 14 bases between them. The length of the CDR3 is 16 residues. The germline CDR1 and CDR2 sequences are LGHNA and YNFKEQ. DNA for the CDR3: TGTGCCAGCAGCCAAGTCGACGGGACAAGAAACACTGAAGCTTTCTTT. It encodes CASSQVDGTRNTEAFF.

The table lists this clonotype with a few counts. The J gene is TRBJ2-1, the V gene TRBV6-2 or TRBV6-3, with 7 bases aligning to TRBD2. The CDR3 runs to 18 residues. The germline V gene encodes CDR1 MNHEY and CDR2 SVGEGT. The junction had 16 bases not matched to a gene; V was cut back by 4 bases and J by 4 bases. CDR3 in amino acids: CASSFFRETSSRYNEQFF. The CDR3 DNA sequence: TGTGCCAGCAGTTTCTTTCGGGAGACTAGCAGTCGATACAATGAGCAGTTCTTC.

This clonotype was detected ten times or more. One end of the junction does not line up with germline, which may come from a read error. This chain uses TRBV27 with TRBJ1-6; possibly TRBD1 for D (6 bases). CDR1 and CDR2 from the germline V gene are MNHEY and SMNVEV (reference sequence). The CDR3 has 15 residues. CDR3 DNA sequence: TGTGCCAGCGGTTTGGGGGGACGGGGGGGCTCACCCCTCCACTTT. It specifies CASGLGGRGGSPLHF.

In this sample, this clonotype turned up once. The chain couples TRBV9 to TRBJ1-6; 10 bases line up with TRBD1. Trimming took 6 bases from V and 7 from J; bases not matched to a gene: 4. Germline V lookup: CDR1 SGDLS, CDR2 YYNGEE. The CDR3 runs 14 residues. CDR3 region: CASTAGQGNSPLHF. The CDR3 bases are TGTGCCAGCACCGCGGGACAGGGGAATTCACCCCTCCACTTT.

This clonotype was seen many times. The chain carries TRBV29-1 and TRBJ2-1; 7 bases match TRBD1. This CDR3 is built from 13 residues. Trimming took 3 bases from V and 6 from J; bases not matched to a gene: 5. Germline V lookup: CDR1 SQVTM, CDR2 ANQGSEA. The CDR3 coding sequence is TGCAGCGTTGATACAGGGGAGTCCAATGAGCAGTTCTTC. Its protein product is CSVDTGESNEQFF.

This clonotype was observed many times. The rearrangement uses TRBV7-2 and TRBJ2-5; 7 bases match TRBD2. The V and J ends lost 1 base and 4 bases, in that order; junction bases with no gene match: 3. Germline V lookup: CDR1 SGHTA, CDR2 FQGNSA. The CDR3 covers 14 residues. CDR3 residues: CASSLGGGSETQYF. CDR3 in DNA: TGTGCCAGCAGCTTAGGGGGGGGGTCAGAGACCCAGTACTTC. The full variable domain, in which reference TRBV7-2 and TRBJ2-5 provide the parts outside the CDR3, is GAGVSQSPSNKVTEKGKDVELRCDPISGHTALYWYRQSLGQGLEFLIYFQGNSAPDKSGLPSDRFSAERTGGSVSTLTIQRTQQEDSAVYLCASSLGGGSETQYFGPGTRLLVL.

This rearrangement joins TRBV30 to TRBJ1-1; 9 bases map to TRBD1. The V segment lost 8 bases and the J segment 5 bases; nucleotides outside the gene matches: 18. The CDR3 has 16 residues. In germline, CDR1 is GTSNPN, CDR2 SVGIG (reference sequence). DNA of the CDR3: TGTGCCCACCCCTCGGGACAGGGTGATAGAGTAACTGAAGCTTTCTTT. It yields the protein CAHPSGQGDRVTEAFF.

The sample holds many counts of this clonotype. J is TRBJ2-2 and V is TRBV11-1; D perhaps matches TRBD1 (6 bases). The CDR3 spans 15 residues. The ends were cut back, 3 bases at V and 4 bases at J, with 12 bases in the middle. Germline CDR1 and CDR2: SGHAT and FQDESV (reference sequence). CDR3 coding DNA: TGTGCCAGCAGCTTGCGACAGGCCTCCACCGGGGAGCTGTTTTTT. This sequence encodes CASSLRQASTGELFF.

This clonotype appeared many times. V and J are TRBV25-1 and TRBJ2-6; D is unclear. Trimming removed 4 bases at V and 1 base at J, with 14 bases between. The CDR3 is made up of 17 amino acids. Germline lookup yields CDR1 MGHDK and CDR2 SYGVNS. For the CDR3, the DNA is TGTGCCAGCAGTGGTTTTAAGGGTGCGTCTGGGGCCAACGTCCTGACTTTC. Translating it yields CASSGFKGASGANVLTF.